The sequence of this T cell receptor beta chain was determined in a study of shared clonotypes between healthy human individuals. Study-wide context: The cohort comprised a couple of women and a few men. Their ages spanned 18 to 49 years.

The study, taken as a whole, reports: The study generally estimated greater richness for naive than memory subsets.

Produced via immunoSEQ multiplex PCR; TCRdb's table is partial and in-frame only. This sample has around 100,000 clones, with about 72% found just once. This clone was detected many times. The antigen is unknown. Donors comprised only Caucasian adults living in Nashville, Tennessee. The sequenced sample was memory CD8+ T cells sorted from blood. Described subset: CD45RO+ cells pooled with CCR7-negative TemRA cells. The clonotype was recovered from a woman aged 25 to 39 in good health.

The CDR3 spells CSVEPEAGMEQYF. CDR3 nucleotide sequence: TGCAGCGTTGAGCCGGAGGCAGGTATGGAGCAGTACTTC. This chain uses TRBV29-1 with TRBJ2-7, with D perhaps TRBD2 (5 bases). Germline V gives CDR1 SQVTM, CDR2 ANQGSEA. Deletions cut 3 bases from V and 7 bases from J, with 16 bases between. CDR3 length: 13 residues.